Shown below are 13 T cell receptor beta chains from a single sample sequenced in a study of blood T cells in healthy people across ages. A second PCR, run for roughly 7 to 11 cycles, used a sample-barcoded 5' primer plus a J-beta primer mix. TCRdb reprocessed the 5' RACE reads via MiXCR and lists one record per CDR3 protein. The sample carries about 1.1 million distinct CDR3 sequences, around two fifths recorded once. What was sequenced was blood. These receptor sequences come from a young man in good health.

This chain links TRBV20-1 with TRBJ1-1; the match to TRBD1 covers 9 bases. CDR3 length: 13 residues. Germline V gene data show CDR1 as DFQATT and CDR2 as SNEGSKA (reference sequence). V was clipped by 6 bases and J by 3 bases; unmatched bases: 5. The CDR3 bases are TGCAGTGCCGGGACAGGGAGGTACACTGAAGCTTTCTTT. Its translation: CSAGTGRYTEAFF.

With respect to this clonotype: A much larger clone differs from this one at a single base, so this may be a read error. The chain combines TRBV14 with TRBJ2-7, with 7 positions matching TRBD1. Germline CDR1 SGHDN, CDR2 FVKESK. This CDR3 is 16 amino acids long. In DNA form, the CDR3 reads TGTGCCGGCAGCCTGCCTGGGGACAGAGTCTCCTACGAGCAGTACTTC. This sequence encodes CAGSLPGDRVSYEQYF.

The CDR3 here is CAISRDSNSYEQYF. The CDR3 bases are TGTGCCATCAGCCGGGACAGCAACTCCTACGAGCAGTACTTC. The chain couples TRBV10-3 to TRBJ2-7; the match to TRBD1 covers 7 bases. Trimming took 6 bases from V and 0 from J; bases not matched to a gene: 5. The germline V gene has CDR1 ENHRY and CDR2 SYGVKD. This CDR3 has 14 amino acids.

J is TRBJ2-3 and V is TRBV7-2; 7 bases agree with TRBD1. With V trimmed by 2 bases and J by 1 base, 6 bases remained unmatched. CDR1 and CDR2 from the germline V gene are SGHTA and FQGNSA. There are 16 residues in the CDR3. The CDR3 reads CASSLSAGTGTDTQYF. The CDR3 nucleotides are TGTGCCAGCAGCTTATCTGCCGGGACAGGCACAGATACGCAGTATTTT.

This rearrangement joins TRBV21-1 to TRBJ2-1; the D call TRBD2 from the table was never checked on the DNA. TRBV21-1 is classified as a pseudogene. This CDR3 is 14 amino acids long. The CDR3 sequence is CAPQLAGNYNEQFF. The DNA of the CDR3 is TGTGCCCCCCAACTAGCGGGAAACTACAATGAGCAGTTCTTC.

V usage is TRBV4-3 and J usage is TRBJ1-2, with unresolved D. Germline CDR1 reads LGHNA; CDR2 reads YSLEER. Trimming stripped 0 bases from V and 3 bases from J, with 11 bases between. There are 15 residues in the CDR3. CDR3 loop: CASSQDGRRYYGYTF. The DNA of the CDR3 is TGCGCCAGCAGCCAAGATGGCAGGAGGTACTATGGCTACACCTTC.

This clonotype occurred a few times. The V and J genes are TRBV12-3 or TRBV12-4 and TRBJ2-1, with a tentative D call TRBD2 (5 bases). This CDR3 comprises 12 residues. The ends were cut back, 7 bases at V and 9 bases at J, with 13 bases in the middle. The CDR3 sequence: CASTEDLAEQFF. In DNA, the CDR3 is TGTGCCAGCACCGAGGATCTAGCTGAGCAGTTCTTC.

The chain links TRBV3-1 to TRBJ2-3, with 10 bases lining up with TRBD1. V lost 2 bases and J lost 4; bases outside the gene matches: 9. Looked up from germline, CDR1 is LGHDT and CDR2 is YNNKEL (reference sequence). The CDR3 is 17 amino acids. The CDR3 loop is CASSQTGTGEFPDTQYF. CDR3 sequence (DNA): TGTGCCAGCAGCCAAACCGGGACAGGGGAATTTCCAGATACGCAGTATTTT.

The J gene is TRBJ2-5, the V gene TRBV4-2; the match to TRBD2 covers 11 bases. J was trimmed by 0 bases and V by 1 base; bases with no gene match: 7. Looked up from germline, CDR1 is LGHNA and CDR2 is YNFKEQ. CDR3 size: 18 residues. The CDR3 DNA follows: TGTGCCAGCAGCCAAGCGGGGCTAGCGGGGGGATACCAAGAGACCCAGTACTTC. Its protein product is CASSQAGLAGGYQETQYF.

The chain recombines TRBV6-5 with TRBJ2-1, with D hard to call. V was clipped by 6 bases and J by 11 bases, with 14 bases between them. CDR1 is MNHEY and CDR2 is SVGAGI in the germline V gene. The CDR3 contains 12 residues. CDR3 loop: CASRAFGNQQFF. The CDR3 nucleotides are TGTGCCAGCAGAGCTTTTGGGAATCAGCAGTTCTTC.

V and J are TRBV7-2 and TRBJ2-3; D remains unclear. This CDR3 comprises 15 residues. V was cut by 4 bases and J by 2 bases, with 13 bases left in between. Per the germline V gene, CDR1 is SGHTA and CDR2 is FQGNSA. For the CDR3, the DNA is TGTGCCAGCAGCTCCCAATCCGAGGTCACAGATACGCAGTATTTT. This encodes CASSSQSEVTDTQYF.

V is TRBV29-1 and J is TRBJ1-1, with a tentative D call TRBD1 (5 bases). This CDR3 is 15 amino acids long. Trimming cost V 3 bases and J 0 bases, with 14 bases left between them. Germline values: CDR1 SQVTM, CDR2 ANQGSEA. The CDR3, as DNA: TGCAGCGTTGAGGGATCGGAGGGGCTGAACACTGAAGCTTTCTTT. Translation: CSVEGSEGLNTEAFF.

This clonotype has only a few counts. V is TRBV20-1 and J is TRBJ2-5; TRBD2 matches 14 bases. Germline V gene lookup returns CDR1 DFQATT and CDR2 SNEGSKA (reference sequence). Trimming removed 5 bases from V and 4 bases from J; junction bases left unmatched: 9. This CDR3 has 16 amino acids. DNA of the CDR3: TGCAGTGCTCGTCGACTAGCGGGGGGGCCAGTAGAGACCCAGTACTTC. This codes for CSARRLAGGPVETQYF.